This entry lists 27 T cell receptor beta chains sequenced from one sample in a study of human T cells and chemical hapten exposure. TCRdb processed the RACE reads anew with MiXCR; each CDR3 protein has one entry. The sample gives roughly 90,000 distinct CDR3 sequences, about 8.9% of which show up once; roughly 4% is in the top ten. Regarding time point: pre-sensitization, week 0. As for treatment: therapeutic diphenylcyclopropenone sensitization with weekly scalp DPC. Sequenced material: whole blood, taken in connection with sensitization to the hapten diphenylcyclopropenone (DPC). Receptors originate from a middle-aged woman with alopecia areata. Some clones in this sample may be carry-over from other donors' samples.

This clonotype was detected only a few times. The rearrangement joins TRBV5-1 to TRBJ1-2, with D perhaps TRBD1 (5 bases). CDR1 and CDR2 (germline): SGHRS, YFSETQ. This CDR3 has 17 residues. V dropped 0 bases and J dropped 4 bases, with 19 bases sitting between them. The CDR3 loop reads CASSLDPQGTYFYGYTF. DNA for the CDR3: TGCGCCAGCAGCTTGGATCCGCAGGGTACCTATTTCTATGGCTACACCTTC.

This clonotype was counted between two and nine times. The V gene is TRBV29-1, the J gene TRBJ1-1; D is possibly TRBD1 (6 bases). Germline V gene lookup returns CDR1 SQVTM and CDR2 ANQGSEA. V lost 4 bases, J lost 1 base, and 22 bases lay in between. This CDR3 region has 17 residues. CDR3 in DNA: TGCAGCGTTGTAGGGGGGCCAGGAAAAATCACGAACACTGAAGCTTTCTTT. Its protein is CSVVGGPGKITNTEAFF.

This clonotype was observed many times. The rearrangement links TRBV7-9 to TRBJ1-2, with a possible D match to TRBD1 (5 bases). This CDR3 has 15 amino acids. V was pared by 4 bases and J by 0 bases, with 12 bases between. CDR1 SEHNR and CDR2 FQNEAQ come from the germline V gene (reference sequence). CDR3 sequence: CASSSGTEANYGYTF. Here the CDR3 DNA reads TGTGCCAGCAGCTCTGGGACTGAAGCTAACTATGGCTACACCTTC.

The rearrangement joins TRBV7-9 to TRBJ2-1; 11 positions agree with TRBD2. This CDR3 comprises 17 residues. Germline V CDR1 and CDR2: SEHNR, FQNEAQ (reference sequence). The trim removed 5 bases at V and 2 bases at J, leaving 8 bases unmatched. In DNA, the CDR3 is TGTGCCAGCAGCCCGCGACTAGCGGGGATGCCCTACAATGAGCAGTTCTTC. Translating gives CASSPRLAGMPYNEQFF.

In its sample, this clonotype was seen many times. The gene calls are TRBV14 and TRBJ2-3; the D is unclear. The CDR3 is made up of 14 amino acids. V lost 3 bases and J lost 2, with 9 bases in between. Germline values: CDR1 SGHDN, CDR2 FVKESK. The CDR3 protein is CASSQGSITDTQYF. CDR3 nucleotide sequence: TGTGCCAGCAGCCAGGGGTCTATCACAGATACGCAGTATTTT.

The table lists this clonotype with many counts. This chain connects TRBV6-1 to TRBJ1-1; D is unresolved. The V gene's germline CDR1 is MNHNS and CDR2 SASEGT. The germline V and J ends were trimmed by 6 bases and 5 bases, with 16 bases remaining between them. The CDR3 extends over 14 amino acids. CDR3 nucleotide sequence: TGTGCCAGCAGCCTACTCTCGGGAGGGACTGAAGCTTTCTTT. The encoded protein is CASSLLSGGTEAFF.

This clonotype was detected many times. The CDR3 spells CSLRRLAKNIQYF. For the CDR3, the DNA is TGCAGTTTACGGCGGTTAGCCAAAAACATTCAGTACTTC. The rearrangement uses TRBV20-1 and TRBJ2-4; D uncertain. Germline V CDR1 and CDR2: DFQATT, SNEGSKA (reference sequence). CDR3 length: 13 residues. Deletions cut 8 bases from V and 0 bases from J, with 11 bases between.

The V gene is TRBV4-3, the J gene TRBJ2-2, with TRBD1 identical over 7 bases. Looked up from germline, CDR1 is LGHNA and CDR2 is YSLEER. Germline trimming cut 0 bases from V and 5 bases from J; bases unmatched to any gene: 3. There are 15 residues in the CDR3. The CDR3 reads CASSQENRGTGELFF. CDR3 sequence (DNA): TGCGCCAGCAGCCAAGAGAACAGGGGAACCGGGGAGCTGTTTTTT.

This clonotype was picked up many times. The chain has TRBV12-3 or TRBV12-4 and TRBJ2-4; D not resolved. V was trimmed by 3 bases and J by 2 bases, leaving 11 bases between them. The CDR3 is 15 amino acids. The CDR3 bases are TGTGCCAGCAGTTTGAGTGGGATTTCCAAAAACATTCAGTACTTC. It specifies CASSLSGISKNIQYF.

The gene calls are TRBV6-1 and TRBJ1-5, with D hard to call. V shed 1 base and J shed 3 bases, with 10 bases lying between them. From germline, CDR1 is MNHNS and CDR2 SASEGT. This CDR3 contains 15 residues. CDR3 sequence: CASSEGNSHNQPQHF. The DNA for the CDR3 is TGTGCCAGCAGTGAAGGGAACAGCCACAATCAGCCCCAGCATTTT.

This clonotype was counted a few times. The V gene is TRBV5-5, the J gene TRBJ1-1, with 10 bases aligning to TRBD1. J gave up 7 bases and V 2 bases, and 8 bases lay outside the gene matches. Per germline, CDR1 SGHKS and CDR2 YYEKEE (reference sequence). The CDR3 consists of 15 residues. This CDR3 reads CASSFKPGQGIEAFF. The CDR3 DNA reads as TGTGCCAGCAGCTTCAAACCGGGACAGGGGATTGAAGCTTTCTTT.

The sample holds a few counts of this clonotype. This rearrangement joins TRBV11-2 to TRBJ1-6, with no clear D. Germline-derived CDR1 and CDR2 are SGHAT and FQNNGV. This CDR3 contains 13 residues. V shed 5 bases and J shed 9 bases, with 11 bases lying between them. The CDR3 loop reads CASSSVMASPLHF. The CDR3 region has the DNA TGTGCCAGCAGCAGCGTCATGGCTTCACCCCTCCACTTT.

This clonotype was seen at least ten times. The chain carries TRBV6-6 and TRBJ1-3; D might be TRBD1 (6 bases). Per the germline V gene, CDR1 is MNHNY and CDR2 is SVGAGI (reference sequence). V lost 2 bases, J lost 3 bases, and 8 bases lay in between. The CDR3 runs 14 residues. The CDR3 loop reads CASSYGTLGNTIYF. The CDR3 DNA is TGTGCCAGCAGTTACGGGACACTTGGAAACACCATATATTTT.

V usage is TRBV20-1 and J usage is TRBJ1-2; TRBD1 matches at 7 bases. Germline V gene data show CDR1 as DFQATT and CDR2 as SNEGSKA (reference sequence). The CDR3 has 15 amino acids. Trimming cost V 0 bases and J 6 bases; bases outside gene matches: 10. DNA for the CDR3: TGCAGTGCTAGAGATGGTCAACAGGGGTTCAATGGCTACACCTTC. It translates to CSARDGQQGFNGYTF.

The chain links TRBV11-2 to TRBJ1-5, with D possibly being TRBD1 (5 bases). This CDR3 contains 15 residues. The germline V gene has CDR1 SGHAT and CDR2 FQNNGV. The germline V and J ends were trimmed by 2 bases and 3 bases, with 11 bases remaining between them. The CDR3 DNA reads as TGTGCCAGCAGCTTACCCGGGACCCTCAATCAGCCCCAGCATTTT. This sequence encodes CASSLPGTLNQPQHF.

The rearrangement joins TRBV13 to TRBJ2-3; D gene ambiguous. Germline CDR1 is PRHDT and CDR2 is FYEKMQ (reference sequence). The V and J ends lost 2 bases and 6 bases respectively, with 12 bases between them. The CDR3 covers 14 residues. This CDR3 is CASSLRSGRDTQYF. CDR3 nucleotides: TGTGCCAGCAGCTTAAGGTCCGGTAGGGATACGCAGTATTTT.

This clonotype was counted many times. The V and J genes are TRBV11-2 and TRBJ2-3; 8 positions agree with TRBD1. V shed 4 bases and J 1 base; nucleotides not matched to a gene: 4. The germline CDR1 and CDR2 sequences are SGHAT and FQNNGV. The CDR3 is 15 amino acids. CDR3 protein: CASSSDRAGTDTQYF. Here the CDR3 DNA reads TGTGCCAGCAGCTCGGACAGGGCGGGCACAGATACGCAGTATTTT.

The chain recombines TRBV6-2 or TRBV6-3 with TRBJ2-7; D ambiguous. This CDR3 is built from 15 residues. Germline-derived CDR1 and CDR2 are MNHEY and SVGEGT. Trimming took 8 bases from V and 1 from J, leaving 18 bases between them. The CDR3 nucleotides are TGTGCCAGCCGTGGATCAGGCGCCCCTTCCTACGAGCAGTACTTC. Protein: CASRGSGAPSYEQYF.

This clonotype has just a few counts. A junction end diverges from the germline sequence, so it may reflect a read error. The V and J genes are TRBV6-6 and TRBJ1-1; D is uncertain. Germline CDR1 MNHNY, CDR2 SVGAGI (reference sequence). The CDR3 extends over 13 amino acids. CDR3: CASSSAPNTEVFF. Written as DNA, the CDR3 is TGTGCCAGCAGTTCCGCCCCGAACACTGAAGTTTTCTTT.

This clonotype was seen repeatedly, ten times or more. The rearrangement uses TRBV6-2 or TRBV6-3 and TRBJ2-1; 11 bases line up with TRBD2. The germline gives CDR1 MNHEY, CDR2 SVGEGT. CDR3 length: 16 residues. J was trimmed by 7 bases and V by 8 bases; bases with no gene match: 13. The CDR3 DNA is TGTGCCAGCTCTAAGTATCTAGCGGGGGGTAGAAATGAGCAGTTCTTC. It translates to CASSKYLAGGRNEQFF.

This clonotype was observed at least ten times. The chain employs TRBV4-2 and TRBJ2-1, with 7 bases matching TRBD1. The CDR3 covers 14 residues. V shed 8 bases, J shed 7 bases, and the junction held 11 bases outside the gene matches. Germline V lookup: CDR1 LGHNA, CDR2 YNFKEQ. The CDR3 is CASGDSGARNEQFF. The CDR3 DNA is TGTGCCAGCGGGGACAGTGGGGCCAGAAATGAGCAGTTCTTC.

This clonotype was counted ten times or more. The rearrangement joins TRBV4-1 to TRBJ1-3; no clear D gene. With 4 bases removed from V and 0 bases from J, the gap between germline ends came to 13 bases. In germline, CDR1 is MGHRA, CDR2 YSYEKL. The CDR3 runs 16 residues. This CDR3 reads CASSRSRRPSGNTIYF. CDR3 coding DNA: TGCGCCAGCAGCCGATCGCGCCGGCCCTCTGGAAACACCATATATTTT.

The sample holds many counts of this clonotype. V gene TRBV4-3 combines with J gene TRBJ1-5; no clear D. V lost 0 bases, J lost 0 bases, and 9 bases lay in between. Germline V CDR1 and CDR2: LGHNA, YSLEER. The CDR3 sequence is 16 residues long. The CDR3 region has the DNA TGCGCCAGCAGCCAAGAATTCGGCAATAGCAATCAGCCCCAGCATTTT. The encoded protein is CASSQEFGNSNQPQHF.

This clonotype has ten or more counts. CDR3 DNA: TGTGCCAGCAGCTCCTCTTGGGGAAACACCATATATTTT. As protein: CASSSSWGNTIYF. This chain links TRBV7-2 with TRBJ1-3; D not certain. Per germline, CDR1 SGHTA and CDR2 FQGNSA. The CDR3 is 13 amino acids. V was trimmed by 4 bases and J by 4 bases, leaving 8 bases between them.

This clonotype was detected a few times. The gene calls are TRBV30 and TRBJ2-7; 8 nucleotides agree with TRBD1. Germline loops: CDR1 GTSNPN, CDR2 SVGIG (reference sequence). The ends lost 2 bases at V and 2 bases at J; junction bases unmatched: 5. The CDR3 has 14 residues. The DNA of the CDR3 is TGTGCCTGGAGTCGAGGACAGGGCCCCTACGAGCAGTACTTC. This sequence encodes CAWSRGQGPYEQYF.

This clonotype was recorded many times. This chain connects TRBV7-2 to TRBJ2-5, with D possibly being TRBD1 (5 bases). The V end lost 3 bases, the J end lost 2 bases, and 7 bases lay between the germline ends. Germline CDR1 SGHTA, CDR2 FQGNSA. This CDR3 is built from 13 residues. CDR3 in amino acids: CASSLGQQETQYF. CDR3 DNA sequence: TGTGCCAGCAGCTTGGGGCAGCAAGAGACCCAGTACTTC.

Ten or more counts support this clonotype. The genes are TRBV7-9 and TRBJ2-2; TRBD1 or TRBD2 may be the D gene (6 bases each). CDR3 size: 13 residues. Germline CDR1 SEHNR, CDR2 FQNEAQ (reference sequence). Trimming cost V 4 bases and J 7 bases, with 10 bases left between them. DNA for the CDR3: TGTGCCAGCAGCTCCAGGGGAGGCGGGGAGCTGTTTTTT. Encoded protein: CASSSRGGGELFF.